This passage covers 19 T cell receptor beta chains from one sample sequenced in a study of T cell repertoires in cytomegalovirus infection. TCRdb passed the reads through MiXCR, listing each CDR3 protein once. Here the sample spans tens of thousands of distinct CDR3 sequences, 20% to 25% being singletons. Their target antigens are unknown. Sequenced material: CD8+ T cells from cultured PBMCs, taken from culture after CMV antigen stimulation. These receptors all stem from a human donor in good health (CMV status not recorded). Some clones in this sample may be carry-over from other donors' samples.

In this sample, this clonotype turned up a few times. This chain joins TRBV7-2 and TRBJ2-2, with D possibly called TRBD1 or TRBD2 (5 bases each). This CDR3 comprises 16 residues. Trimming took off 0 bases at V and 2 bases at J, with 10 bases between the two ends. The V gene's germline CDR1 is SGHTA and CDR2 FQGNSA. The CDR3 reads CASSLAEGPNTGELFF. For the CDR3, the DNA is TGTGCCAGCAGCTTAGCCGAGGGGCCTAACACCGGGGAGCTGTTTTTT.

The chain recombines TRBV7-3 with TRBJ2-5; 12 nucleotides line up with TRBD2. Trimming at V came to 5 bases and at J to 2 bases, leaving 9 bases not matched to a gene. In germline, CDR1 is SGHTA, CDR2 FQGTGA. The CDR3 is 17 residues long. The CDR3 bases are TGTGCCAGCAGCCCAGGACTAGCGGGGCCCGAACAAGAGACCCAGTACTTC. Translating it yields CASSPGLAGPEQETQYF.

J is TRBJ2-1 and V is TRBV25-1; a weak D match, TRBD2 (5 bases). With 1 base removed from V and 2 bases from J, the gap between germline ends came to 9 bases. The CDR3 totals 15 residues. Germline loops: CDR1 MGHDK, CDR2 SYGVNS. CDR3: CASSEWAGTYNEQFF. The CDR3 bases are TGTGCCAGCAGTGAATGGGCGGGCACCTACAATGAGCAGTTCTTC.

This clonotype was counted a few times. The chain joins TRBV7-9 to TRBJ2-5; 9 bases agree with TRBD1. Germline CDR1 and CDR2: SEHNR and FQNEAQ (reference sequence). The junction had 5 bases not matched to a gene; V was cut back by 5 bases and J by 4 bases. The CDR3 extends over 14 amino acids. The CDR3 bases are TGTGCCAGCAGCGGGGACAGGGAGCGAGAGACCCAGTACTTC. Translating it yields CASSGDRERETQYF.

The chain employs TRBV7-9 and TRBJ2-3, with D unresolved. Germline assignment: CDR1 SEHNR and CDR2 FQNEAQ (reference sequence). Trimming took 1 base from V and 5 from J, leaving 7 bases between them. The CDR3 consists of 13 residues. CDR3 region: CASSLVLIDTQYF. CDR3 coding DNA: TGTGCCAGCAGCTTAGTACTGATAGATACGCAGTATTTT.

This clonotype was seen more than once but under ten times. This rearrangement joins TRBV7-2 to TRBJ2-1; D gene uncertain. The CDR3 covers 13 residues. Trimming left V 5 bases short and J 5 bases short, with 10 bases between. The V gene's germline CDR1 is SGHTA and CDR2 FQGNSA. CDR3 region: CASSPRLHNEQFF. The DNA of the CDR3 is TGTGCCAGCAGCCCGCGACTCCACAATGAGCAGTTCTTC.

J is TRBJ2-3 and V is TRBV7-3; 7 nucleotides match TRBD2. The junction had 7 bases not matched to a gene; V was cut back by 2 bases and J by 2 bases. This CDR3 comprises 16 residues. Germline CDR1 SGHTA, CDR2 FQGTGA. The CDR3 DNA sequence: TGTGCCAGCAGCTTAGAACTAGCGATGGCCACAGATACGCAGTATTTT. It is translated as CASSLELAMATDTQYF.

The sample holds many counts of this clonotype. J is TRBJ2-3 and V is TRBV7-3; D gene ambiguous. Between the trimmed V and J ends, which lost 3 bases and 4 bases, there was a span of 11 bases. Per the germline V gene, CDR1 is SGHTA and CDR2 is FQGTGA. CDR3 length equals 14 residues. The chain's CDR3 is CASSFGPLADTQYF. CDR3 sequence (DNA): TGTGCCAGCAGCTTCGGGCCGCTCGCAGATACGCAGTATTTT. Complete variable domain (other parts from reference TRBV7-3 and TRBJ2-3): GAGVSQTPSNKVTEKGKYVELRCDPISGHTALYWYRQSLGQGPEFLIYFQGTGAADDSGLPNDRFFAVRPEGSVSTLKIQRTERGDSAVYLCASSFGPLADTQYFGPGTRLTVL.

This clonotype was observed a few times. V is TRBV11-2 and J is TRBJ1-1, with D unclear. Trimming removed 4 bases from V and 0 bases from J, with 18 bases in between. The CDR3 is 17 residues long. Germline-derived CDR1 and CDR2 are SGHAT and FQNNGV. DNA of the CDR3: TGTGCCAGCAGCTCGACCCGGGAGCAGCAGATGAACACTGAAGCTTTCTTT. It codes for CASSSTREQQMNTEAFF.

The rearrangement uses TRBV27 and TRBJ2-5; a possible D gene is TRBD1 (5 bases). The CDR3 runs 16 residues. V lost 6 bases to trimming and J lost 0 bases, with 17 bases between them. Germline CDR1 and CDR2: MNHEY and SMNVEV (reference sequence). In DNA form, the CDR3 reads TGTGCCAGCAGCGCCTGGGGCAGTGGGTACCAAGAGACCCAGTACTTC. It translates to CASSAWGSGYQETQYF.

V is TRBV12-3 or TRBV12-4 and J is TRBJ2-1; D ambiguous. The CDR3 is 14 residues long. Trimming took off 5 bases at V and 7 bases at J, with 15 bases between the two ends. Here the CDR3 reads CASSPGSWGNEQFF. CDR3 bases: TGTGCCAGCAGTCCCGGGTCGTGGGGAAATGAGCAGTTCTTC.

This clonotype appeared a few times. The chain combines TRBV7-6 with TRBJ2-3; no reliable D call. The germline V gene encodes CDR1 SGHVS and CDR2 FNYEAQ. V shed 1 base and J shed 1 base, with 3 bases lying between them. The CDR3 is 13 residues long. CDR3 sequence reads: CASSLVRTDTQYF. CDR3 nucleotide sequence: TGTGCCAGCAGCTTAGTTCGCACAGATACGCAGTATTTT.

J is TRBJ1-5 and V is TRBV6-2 or TRBV6-3; no definite D call. V lost 2 bases to trimming and J lost 3 bases, with 5 bases between them. Germline CDR1 and CDR2: MNHEY and SVGEGT. CDR3 length: 13 residues. The CDR3 coding sequence is TGTGCCAGCAGTTACGTGGCCAATCAGCCCCAGCATTTT. Translating it yields CASSYVANQPQHF.

This clonotype has a count of ten or more. The V gene is TRBV19, the J gene TRBJ2-3, with 9 bases matching TRBD1. The germline CDR1 and CDR2 sequences are LNHDA and SQIVND (reference sequence). The length of the CDR3 is 17 residues. The J segment lost 0 bases and the V segment lost 6 bases, leaving 10 bases of the junction unmatched. This chain's CDR3 is CASSSGTGLPSTDTQYF. The CDR3 region has the DNA TGTGCCAGTAGCTCCGGGACAGGGCTTCCTAGCACAGATACGCAGTATTTT. Filled out from reference TRBV19 and TRBJ2-3, the complete variable domain reads DGGITQSPKYLFRKEGQNVTLSCEQNLNHDAMYWYRQDPGQGLRLIYYSQIVNDFQKGDIAEGYSVSREKKESFPLTVTSAQKNPTAFYLCASSSGTGLPSTDTQYFGPGTRLTVL.

Many counts were recorded for this clonotype. The V gene is TRBV12-5, the J gene TRBJ2-4; D is uncertain. V lost 1 base, J lost 6 bases, and 4 bases lay in between. The CDR3 has 12 amino acids. Per the germline V gene, CDR1 is LGHNT and CDR2 is FRNRAP. The CDR3 DNA follows: TGTGCTAGTGGTTTGGGAACAAACATTCAGTACTTC. Amino acids: CASGLGTNIQYF. Full variable domain (missing parts from reference TRBV12-5 and TRBJ2-4): DARVTQTPRHKVTEMGQEVTMRCQPILGHNTVFWYRQTMMQGLELLAYFRNRAPLDDSGMPKDRFSAEMPDATLATLKIQPSEPRDSAVYFCASGLGTNIQYFGAGTRLSVL.

This chain connects TRBV6-5 to TRBJ2-1; 7 positions agree with TRBD2. This CDR3 comprises 14 residues. The V segment lost 0 bases and the J segment 5 bases; nucleotides outside the gene matches: 1. CDR1 MNHEY and CDR2 SVGAGI come from the germline V gene. The CDR3 sequence: CASSYSGLDNEQFF. The CDR3 DNA reads TGTGCCAGCAGTTACTCCGGACTAGACAATGAGCAGTTCTTC.

This clonotype turned up a few times. The chain carries TRBV4-3 and TRBJ2-4; D unclear. Germline V gives CDR1 LGHNA, CDR2 YSLEER. This CDR3 contains 16 residues. V lost 0 bases, J lost 0 bases, and 9 bases lay in between. The CDR3 loop reads CASSQEIRVAKNIQYF. CDR3 DNA: TGCGCCAGCAGCCAAGAAATTAGAGTAGCCAAAAACATTCAGTACTTC.

V usage is TRBV29-1 and J usage is TRBJ2-1; D assignment may be TRBD1 or TRBD2 (5 bases each). The CDR3 is 14 amino acids. Germline V gives CDR1 SQVTM, CDR2 ANQGSEA. V lost 3 bases to trimming and J lost 9 bases, with 18 bases between them. CDR3 amino acids: CSVDSGPGMSEQFF. The CDR3 coding sequence is TGCAGCGTTGATTCGGGGCCTGGTATGAGTGAGCAGTTCTTC.

This clonotype appeared a few times. J is TRBJ2-3 and V is TRBV28; D might be TRBD1 or TRBD2, each matching 5 bases. V gave up 1 base and J gave up 0 bases, with 11 bases separating them. The germline V gene encodes CDR1 MDHEN and CDR2 SYDVKM. The CDR3 is 16 residues long. DNA of the CDR3: TGTGCCAGCAGTTTATCCGGGACGCTTAGCACAGATACGCAGTATTTT. It is translated as CASSLSGTLSTDTQYF.